The clone carrying this T cell receptor beta chain is a singleton in its sample. Its matching antigen is unknown. This sample is drawn from a study of shared clonotypes between healthy human individuals. Study-wide results and limits: Researchers sampled blood only, noting tissue repertoires likely differ.

The V gene lost 8 bases and the J gene lost 5 bases, with 22 bases spanning the gap. Germline CDR1 and CDR2: SEHNR and FQNEAQ (reference sequence). The CDR3 is 16 residues long. Over several immunoSEQ plates, each subset's genomic DNA was distributed in even portions. Clones were sequenced by immunoSEQ multiplex PCR, and TCRdb holds only the in-frame ones, with some missing. Seen here are millions of clones, roughly 92% observed once, and the top ten hold about 0.13%. The sequenced sample consisted of naive CD4+ T cells sorted from blood. Subset indicated: CD45RA+ positively selected. This TCR was recovered from a man between 18 and 35 years old in good health. The J gene is TRBJ2-1, the V gene TRBV7-9; no clear D. The CDR3 nucleotides are TGTGCCAGCTCGTCCGTAAGTGCGTGGAGAGACAATGAGCAGTTCTTC. Translating it yields CASSSVSAWRDNEQFF.